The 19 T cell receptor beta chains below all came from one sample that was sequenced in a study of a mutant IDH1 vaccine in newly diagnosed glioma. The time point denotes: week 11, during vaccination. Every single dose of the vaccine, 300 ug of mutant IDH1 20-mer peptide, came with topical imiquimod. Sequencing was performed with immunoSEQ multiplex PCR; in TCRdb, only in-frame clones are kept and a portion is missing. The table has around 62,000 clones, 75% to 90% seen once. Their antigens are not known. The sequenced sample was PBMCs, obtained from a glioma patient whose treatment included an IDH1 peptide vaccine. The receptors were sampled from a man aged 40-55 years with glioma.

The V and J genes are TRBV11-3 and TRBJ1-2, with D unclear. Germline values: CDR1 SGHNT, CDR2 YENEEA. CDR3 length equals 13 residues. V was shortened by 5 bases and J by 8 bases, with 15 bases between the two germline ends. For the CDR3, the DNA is TGTGCCAGCAGCGCCCCAAAAGGGCAGGGCTACACCTTC. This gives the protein CASSAPKGQGYTF.

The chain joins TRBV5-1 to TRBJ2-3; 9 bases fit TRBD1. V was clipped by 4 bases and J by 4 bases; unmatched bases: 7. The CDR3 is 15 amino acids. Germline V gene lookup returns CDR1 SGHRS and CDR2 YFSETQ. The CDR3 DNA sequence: TGCGCCAGCAGCCGGACAGGGGTGGAACCAGATACGCAGTATTTT. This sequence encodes CASSRTGVEPDTQYF.

CDR3 amino acids: CAWSVKGAGGDSPLHF. In DNA form, the CDR3 reads TGTGCCTGGAGTGTAAAGGGGGCAGGGGGCGATTCACCCCTCCACTTT. The chain uses TRBV30 and TRBJ1-6; the match to TRBD1 covers 8 bases. With V trimmed by 0 bases and J by 8 bases, 9 bases remained unmatched. CDR1 GTSNPN and CDR2 SVGIG come from the germline V gene (reference sequence). This CDR3 is built from 16 residues.

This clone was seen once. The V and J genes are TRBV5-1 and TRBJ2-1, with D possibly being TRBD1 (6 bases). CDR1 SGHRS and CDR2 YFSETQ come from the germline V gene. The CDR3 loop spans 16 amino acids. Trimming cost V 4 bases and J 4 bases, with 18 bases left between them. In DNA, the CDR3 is TGCGCCAGCAGCGTCACCGGAGACAGGTCTTACAATGAGCAGTTCTTC. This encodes CASSVTGDRSYNEQFF.

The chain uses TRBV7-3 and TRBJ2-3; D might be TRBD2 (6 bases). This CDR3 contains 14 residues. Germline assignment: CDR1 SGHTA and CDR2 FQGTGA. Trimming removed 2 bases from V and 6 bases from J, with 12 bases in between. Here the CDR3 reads CASSLGGTPDTQYF. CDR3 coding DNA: TGTGCCAGCAGCTTAGGGGGGACCCCCGATACGCAGTATTTT.

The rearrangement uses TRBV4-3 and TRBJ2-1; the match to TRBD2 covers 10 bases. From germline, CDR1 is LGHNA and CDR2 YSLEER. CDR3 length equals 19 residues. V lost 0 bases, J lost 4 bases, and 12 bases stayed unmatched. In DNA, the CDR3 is TGCGCCAGCAGCCAAGATCATACTAGCGGGACGTCTAGTTACAATGAGCAGTTCTTC. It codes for CASSQDHTSGTSSYNEQFF.

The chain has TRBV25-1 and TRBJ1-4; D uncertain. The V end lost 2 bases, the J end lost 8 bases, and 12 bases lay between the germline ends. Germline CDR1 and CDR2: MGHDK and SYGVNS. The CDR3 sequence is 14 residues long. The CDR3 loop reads CASSEGQGSEKLFF. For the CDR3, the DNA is TGTGCCAGCAGTGAAGGGCAAGGGTCGGAAAAACTGTTTTTT.

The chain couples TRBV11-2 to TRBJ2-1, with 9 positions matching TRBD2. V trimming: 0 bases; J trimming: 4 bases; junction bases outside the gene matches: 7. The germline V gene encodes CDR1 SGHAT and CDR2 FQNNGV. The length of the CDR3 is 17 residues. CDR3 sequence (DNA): TGTGCCAGCAGCTTAGAGTTGACTAGCGGATCTTACAATGAGCAGTTCTTC. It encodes CASSLELTSGSYNEQFF. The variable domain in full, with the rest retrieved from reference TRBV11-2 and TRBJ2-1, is EAGVAQSPRYKIIEKRQSVAFWCNPISGHATLYWYQQILGQGPKLLIQFQNNGVVDDSQLPKDRFSAERLKGVDSTLKIQPAKLEDSAVYLCASSLELTSGSYNEQFFGPGTRLTVL.

DNA for the CDR3: TGTGCCAGCAGTTGGACTAGCGGGCTTTACAATGAGCAGTTCTTC. Its translation is CASSWTSGLYNEQFF. V gene TRBV6-5 combines with J gene TRBJ2-1; TRBD2 matches 11 bases. CDR1 is MNHEY and CDR2 is SVGAGI in the germline V gene. Unmatched junction bases numbered 3, after V lost 4 bases and J lost 4 bases. The CDR3 spans 15 residues.

The CDR3 DNA follows: TGTGCCTGGAGGGGCAGGGGCGCTATCTCTGGGGCCAACGTCCTGACTTTC. Amino acid sequence: CAWRGRGAISGANVLTF. The V call is TRBV30, the J call TRBJ2-6; possibly TRBD1 for D (6 bases). This CDR3 has 17 residues. Trimming left V 3 bases short and J 0 bases short, with 15 bases between. Germline CDR1 is GTSNPN and CDR2 is SVGIG (reference sequence).

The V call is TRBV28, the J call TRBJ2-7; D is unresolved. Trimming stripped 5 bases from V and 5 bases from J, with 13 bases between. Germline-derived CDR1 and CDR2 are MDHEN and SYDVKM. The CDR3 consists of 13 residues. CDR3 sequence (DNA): TGTGCCAGCAGTCTAGACTCCCTCGACGAGCAGTACTTC. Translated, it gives CASSLDSLDEQYF.

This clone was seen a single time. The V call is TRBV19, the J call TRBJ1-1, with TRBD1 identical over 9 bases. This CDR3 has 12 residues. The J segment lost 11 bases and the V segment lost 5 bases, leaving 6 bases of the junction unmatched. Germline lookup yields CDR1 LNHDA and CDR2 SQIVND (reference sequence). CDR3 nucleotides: TGTGCCAGTAGTTTTGCGGACAGGGGCGCTTTCTTT. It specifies CASSFADRGAFF.

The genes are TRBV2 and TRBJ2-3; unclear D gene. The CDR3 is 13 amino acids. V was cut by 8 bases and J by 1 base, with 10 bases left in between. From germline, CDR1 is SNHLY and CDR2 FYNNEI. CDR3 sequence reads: CASSVGRTDTQYF. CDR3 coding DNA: TGTGCCAGCTCGGTGGGTCGCACAGATACGCAGTATTTT.

The DNA for the CDR3 is TGTGCCAGCAGCTCCGGGACAGGGGACAAATACGAGCAGTACTTC. Encoded protein: CASSSGTGDKYEQYF. V is TRBV28 and J is TRBJ2-7; 10 bases are shared with TRBD1. Trimming removed 6 bases from V and 4 bases from J; junction bases left unmatched: 9. This CDR3 region has 15 residues. CDR1 MDHEN and CDR2 SYDVKM come from the germline V gene.

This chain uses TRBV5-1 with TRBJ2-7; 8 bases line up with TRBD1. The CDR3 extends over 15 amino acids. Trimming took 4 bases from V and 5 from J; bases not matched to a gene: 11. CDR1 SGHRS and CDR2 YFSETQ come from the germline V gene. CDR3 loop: CASSTPDRGSDEQYF. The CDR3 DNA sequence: TGCGCCAGCAGCACGCCCGACAGGGGTTCGGACGAGCAGTACTTC.

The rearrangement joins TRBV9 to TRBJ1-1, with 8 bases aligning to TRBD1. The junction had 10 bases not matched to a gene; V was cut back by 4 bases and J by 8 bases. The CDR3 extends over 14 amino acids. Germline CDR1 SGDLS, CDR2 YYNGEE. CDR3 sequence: CASSLDRGSGEAFF. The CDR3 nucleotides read TGTGCCAGCAGCCTAGACAGGGGCTCGGGGGAAGCTTTCTTT.

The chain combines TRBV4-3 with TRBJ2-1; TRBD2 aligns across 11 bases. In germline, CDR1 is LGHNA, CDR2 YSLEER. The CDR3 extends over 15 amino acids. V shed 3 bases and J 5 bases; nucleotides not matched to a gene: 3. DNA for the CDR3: TGCGCCAGCAGCCAGGGGGGACTAGCGGACAATGAGCAGTTCTTC. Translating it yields CASSQGGLADNEQFF.

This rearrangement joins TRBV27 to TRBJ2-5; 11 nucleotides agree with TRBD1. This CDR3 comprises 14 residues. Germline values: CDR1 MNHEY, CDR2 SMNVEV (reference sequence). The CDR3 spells CLSAGQGVSETQYF. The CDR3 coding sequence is TGTCTAAGCGCGGGACAGGGGGTTTCAGAGACCCAGTACTTC.

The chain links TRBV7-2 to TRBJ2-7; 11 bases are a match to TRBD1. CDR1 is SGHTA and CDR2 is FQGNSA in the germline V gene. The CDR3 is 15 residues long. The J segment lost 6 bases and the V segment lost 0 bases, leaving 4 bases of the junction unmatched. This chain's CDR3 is CASSLADRGRSEQYF. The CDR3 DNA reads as TGTGCCAGCAGCTTAGCGGACAGGGGGCGGTCCGAGCAGTACTTC. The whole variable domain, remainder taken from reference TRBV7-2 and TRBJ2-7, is GAGVSQSPSNKVTEKGKDVELRCDPISGHTALYWYRQSLGQGLEFLIYFQGNSAPDKSGLPSDRFSAERTGGSVSTLTIQRTQQEDSAVYLCASSLADRGRSEQYFGPGTRLTVT.